The rows below give T cell receptor beta chains drawn from one sample of a study of beta chain features in type 1 diabetes. Profiled with immunoSEQ multiplex PCR; TCRdb holds only in-frame clones, not every one. Of under 550,000 clones in the sample, around 10% are singletons; the top ten hold 0.045% to 0.06%. Source material: naive CD4+ T cells from blood. These receptors all come from a woman younger than 35 in good health. The CDR3 runs from the conserved cysteine through the conserved F or W. D genes are given only for firm matches. For some rows the clone size is stated as once, few or many, or as a class when expanded; others skip it.

size	J	D	V	DNA	CDR3
few	TRBJ2-1	-	TRBV30	TGTGCCTGGAGCTCTGGCAGCGGTGAGCAGTTCTTC	CAWSSGSGEQFF
many	TRBJ2-1	-	TRBV2	TGTGCCAGGAACAATGAGCAGTTCTTC	CARNNEQFF
few	TRBJ2-3	TRBD2	TRBV11-2	TGTGCCAGCAGCTTATTAACTAGCGGAAGCACAGATACGCAGTATTTT	CASSLLTSGSTDTQYF
few	TRBJ2-5	TRBD1	TRBV28	TGTGCCAGCAAAAGGATAGACAGGGTCCAAGAGACCCAGTACTTC	CASKRIDRVQETQYF
few	TRBJ1-1	-	TRBV20-1	TGCAGTGCTAGCTCTAATCCTGAAGCTTTCTTT	CSASSNPEAFF
few	TRBJ2-3	-	TRBV28	TGTGCCAGCAGTAATGGACAGCCACCTAGCACAGATACGCAGTATTTT	CASSNGQPPSTDTQYF
-	TRBJ2-1	-	TRBV7-6	TGTGCCAGCAGCGGCCCCCTTGAGGGGAATGAGCAGTTCTTC	CASSGPLEGNEQFF
few	TRBJ1-4	-	TRBV2	TGTGCCAGCAAGGACCGAACAACTAATGAAAAACTGTTTTTT	CASKDRTTNEKLFF
-	TRBJ1-2	-	TRBV14	TGTGCCAGCAGCCAAGACAGCCTAGGTGGCTACACCTTC	CASSQDSLGGYTF
-	TRBJ2-1	-	TRBV6-5	TGTGCCAGCAGTTACTACCTGGGGGGCCCGGACAACTCACAGTTCTTC	CASSYYLGGPDNSQFF
-	TRBJ1-2	TRBD1	TRBV29-1	TGCAGCGCGTCGAGTCCGGGACAGCATAACTATGGCTACACCTTC	CSASSPGQHNYGYTF
few	TRBJ2-1	TRBD2	TRBV14	TGTGCCAGCAGCCAATGGCTAGCGGGTTCCTACAATGAGCAGTTCTTC	CASSQWLAGSYNEQFF
-	TRBJ2-7	TRBD2	TRBV10-3	TGTGCCATCAGTGAGTTAGAACTAGCGGACAACCACGAGCAGTACTTC	CAISELELADNHEQYF
many	TRBJ2-4	-	TRBV15	TGTGCCACCAGCAGAGATTTGGCCAACATTCAGTACTTC	CATSRDLANIQYF
-	TRBJ2-3	TRBD1	TRBV18	TGTGCCAGCTCCCCTCCTTACAGGGGGCCAGGGGATACGCAGTATTTT	CASSPPYRGPGDTQYF
-	TRBJ1-6	-	TRBV15	TGTGCCACCAGCAGCGGATTGGGAAATCATTACTCCTATAATTCACCCCTCCACTTT	CATSSGLGNHYSYNSPLHF
-	TRBJ2-3	-	TRBV6-5	TGTGCCAGCAGTCTTCATGGGACTTACGCAGATACGCAGTATTTT	CASSLHGTYADTQYF
-	TRBJ2-1	TRBD2	TRBV29-1	TGCAGCGCAACAACTAGCGGGAGAAGATTCGACTCGTACAATGAGCAGTTCTTC	CSATTSGRRFDSYNEQFF
-	TRBJ1-1	-	TRBV15	TGTGCCACCAGCAATCGGTACGGTGGGGAAGCTTTCTTT	CATSNRYGGEAFF
-	TRBJ2-3	TRBD2	TRBV18	TGTGCCAGCTCACCCGGGACTAGCGGGACCGGAGCAACGCAGTATTTT	CASSPGTSGTGATQYF
-	TRBJ2-1	TRBD2	TRBV5-1	TGCGCCAGCAGCCCCACTAGCGGGGGCTACAATGAGCAGTTCTTC	CASSPTSGGYNEQFF
-	TRBJ2-1	-	TRBV4-2	TGTGCCAGCAGCCGCGGATTGGACGGGGAGCAGTTCTTC	CASSRGLDGEQFF
-	TRBJ1-1	-	TRBV18	TGTGCCAGCTCACCAATGAACACTGAAGCTTTCTTT	CASSPMNTEAFF
few	TRBJ2-5	-	TRBV4-1	TGCGCCAGCAGCCAAGTCTCAACAGACCAAGAGACCCAGTACTTC	CASSQVSTDQETQYF
-	TRBJ1-2	-	TRBV2	TGTGCCAGCAGACAGGGATCGGGCTATGGCTACACCTTC	CASRQGSGYGYTF
-	TRBJ2-3	-	TRBV5-1	TGCGCCAGCAGCCCAGGGACGGCCACAGATACGCAGTATTTT	CASSPGTATDTQYF
-	TRBJ2-2	-	TRBV7-2	TGTGCCAGCAGCTTAGGACCGCTAAACACCGGGGAGCTGTTTTTT	CASSLGPLNTGELFF
few	TRBJ2-1	TRBD1	TRBV4-3	TGCGCCAGCAGCCTTCACCGGGACAGGTGGGGCAATGAGCAGTTCTTC	CASSLHRDRWGNEQFF
-	TRBJ1-2	-	TRBV7-9	TGTGCCAGCAGCTCCATACTGCGGGGGACAACAGGCTACACCTTC	CASSSILRGTTGYTF